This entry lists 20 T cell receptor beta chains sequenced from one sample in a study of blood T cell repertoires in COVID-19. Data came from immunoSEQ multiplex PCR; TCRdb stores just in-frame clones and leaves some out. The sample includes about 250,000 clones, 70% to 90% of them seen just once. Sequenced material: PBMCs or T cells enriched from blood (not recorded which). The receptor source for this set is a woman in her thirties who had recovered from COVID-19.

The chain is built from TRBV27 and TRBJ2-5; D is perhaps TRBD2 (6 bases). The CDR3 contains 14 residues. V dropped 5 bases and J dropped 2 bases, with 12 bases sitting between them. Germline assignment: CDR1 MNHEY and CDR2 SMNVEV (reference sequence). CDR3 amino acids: CASSPRELQETQYF. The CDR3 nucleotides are TGTGCCAGCAGTCCCCGGGAGCTTCAAGAGACCCAGTACTTC.

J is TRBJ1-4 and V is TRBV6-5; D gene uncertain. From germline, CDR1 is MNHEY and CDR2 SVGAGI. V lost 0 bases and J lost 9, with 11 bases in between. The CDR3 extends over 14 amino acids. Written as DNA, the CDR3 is TGTGCCAGCAGTTACTCGATGAGGGAGAAAAAACTGTTTTTT. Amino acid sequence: CASSYSMREKKLFF.

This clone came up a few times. In nucleotides, the CDR3 is TGTGCCAGCAGCCCCCGCGGGGTGATCGCCGGCGTGGCCACTGAAGCTTTCTTT. Translation gives CASSPRGVIAGVATEAFF. This chain connects TRBV5-5 to TRBJ1-1, with unresolved D. Germline CDR1 SGHKS, CDR2 YYEKEE (reference sequence). The V and J ends lost 4 bases and 4 bases respectively, with 26 bases between them. The CDR3 length is 18 residues.

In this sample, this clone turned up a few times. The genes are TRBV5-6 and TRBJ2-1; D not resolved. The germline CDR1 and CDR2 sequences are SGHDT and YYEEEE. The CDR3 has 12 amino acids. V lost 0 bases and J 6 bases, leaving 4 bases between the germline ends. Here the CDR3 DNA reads TGTGCCAGCAGCTTGGACTCCAATGAGCAGTTCTTC. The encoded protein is CASSLDSNEQFF.

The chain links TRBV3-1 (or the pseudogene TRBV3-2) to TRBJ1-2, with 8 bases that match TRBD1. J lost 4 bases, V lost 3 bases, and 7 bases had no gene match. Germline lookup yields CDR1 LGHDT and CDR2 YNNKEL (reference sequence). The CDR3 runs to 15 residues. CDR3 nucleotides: TGTGCCAGCAGCCATCCCGACAGGGGAACCTATGGCTACACCTTC. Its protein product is CASSHPDRGTYGYTF.

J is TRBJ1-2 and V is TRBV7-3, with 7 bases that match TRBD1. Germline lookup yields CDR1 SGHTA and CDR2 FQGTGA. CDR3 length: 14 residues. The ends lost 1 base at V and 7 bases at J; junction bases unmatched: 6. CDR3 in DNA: TGTGCCAGCAGCTTAAAGGGGGCAGGGACTGGCTACACCTTC. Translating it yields CASSLKGAGTGYTF.

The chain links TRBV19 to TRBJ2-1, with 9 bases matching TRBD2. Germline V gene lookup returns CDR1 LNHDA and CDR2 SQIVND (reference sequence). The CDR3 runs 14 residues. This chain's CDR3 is CGSAGGSPDNEQFF. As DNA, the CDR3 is TGTGGATCAGCGGGGGGCTCCCCGGACAATGAGCAGTTCTTC.

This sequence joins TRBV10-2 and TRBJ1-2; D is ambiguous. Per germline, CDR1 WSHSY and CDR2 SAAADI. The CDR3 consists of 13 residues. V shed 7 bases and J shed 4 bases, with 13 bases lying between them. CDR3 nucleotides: TGCGCCAGCAATCCTACCGACACCTATGGCTACACCTTC. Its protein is CASNPTDTYGYTF.

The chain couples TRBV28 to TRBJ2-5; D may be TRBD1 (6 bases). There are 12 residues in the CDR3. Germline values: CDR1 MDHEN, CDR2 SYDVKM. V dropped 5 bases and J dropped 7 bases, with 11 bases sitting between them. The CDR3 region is CASSDRSVTQYF. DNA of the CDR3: TGTGCCAGCAGTGACAGGTCCGTGACCCAGTACTTC.

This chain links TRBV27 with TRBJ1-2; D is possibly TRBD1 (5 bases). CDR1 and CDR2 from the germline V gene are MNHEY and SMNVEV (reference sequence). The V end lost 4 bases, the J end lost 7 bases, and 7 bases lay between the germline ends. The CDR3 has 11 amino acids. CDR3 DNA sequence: TGTGCCAGCAGTTCAGGGTTTGGCTACACCTTC. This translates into CASSSGFGYTF.

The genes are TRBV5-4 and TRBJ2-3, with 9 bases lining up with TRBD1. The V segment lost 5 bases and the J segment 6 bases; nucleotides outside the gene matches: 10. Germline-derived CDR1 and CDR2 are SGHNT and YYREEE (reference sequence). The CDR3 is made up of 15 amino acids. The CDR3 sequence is CASSPPGQGGDTQYF. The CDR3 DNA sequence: TGTGCCAGCAGTCCTCCGGGACAGGGAGGGGATACGCAGTATTTT. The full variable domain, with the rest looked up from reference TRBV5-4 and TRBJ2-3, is ETGVTQSPTHLIKTRGQQVTLRCSSQSGHNTVSWYQQALGQGPQFIFQYYREEENGRGNFPPRFSGLQFPNYSSELNVNALELDDSALYLCASSPPGQGGDTQYFGPGTRLTVL.

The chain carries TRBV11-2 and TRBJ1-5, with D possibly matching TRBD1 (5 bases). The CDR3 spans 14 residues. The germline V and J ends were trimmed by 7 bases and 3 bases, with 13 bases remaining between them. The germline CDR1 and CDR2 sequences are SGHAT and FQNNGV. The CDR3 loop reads CASMLPGFNQPQHF. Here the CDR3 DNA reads TGTGCCAGCATGTTACCAGGGTTCAATCAGCCCCAGCATTTT.

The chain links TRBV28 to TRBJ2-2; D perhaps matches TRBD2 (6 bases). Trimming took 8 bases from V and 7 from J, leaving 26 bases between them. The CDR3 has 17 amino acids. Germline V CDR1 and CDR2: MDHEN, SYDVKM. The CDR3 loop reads CASGTPGRLDLSGELFF. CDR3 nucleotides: TGTGCCAGCGGGACTCCGGGACGCCTCGATCTAAGCGGGGAGCTGTTTTTT.

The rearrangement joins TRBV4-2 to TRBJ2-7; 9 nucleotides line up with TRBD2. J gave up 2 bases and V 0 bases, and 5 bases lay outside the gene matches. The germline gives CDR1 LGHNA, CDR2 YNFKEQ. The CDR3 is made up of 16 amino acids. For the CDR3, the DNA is TGTGCCAGCAGCCAAGATAATAGCGGGAGCCCCTACGAGCAGTACTTC. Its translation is CASSQDNSGSPYEQYF.

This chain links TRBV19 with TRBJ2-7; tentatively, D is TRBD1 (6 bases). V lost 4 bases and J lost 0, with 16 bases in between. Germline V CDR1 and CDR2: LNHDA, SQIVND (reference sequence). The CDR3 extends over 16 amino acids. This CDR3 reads CASSTWPGTSSYEQYF. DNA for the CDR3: TGTGCCAGTAGTACGTGGCCCGGGACAAGCTCCTACGAGCAGTACTTC.

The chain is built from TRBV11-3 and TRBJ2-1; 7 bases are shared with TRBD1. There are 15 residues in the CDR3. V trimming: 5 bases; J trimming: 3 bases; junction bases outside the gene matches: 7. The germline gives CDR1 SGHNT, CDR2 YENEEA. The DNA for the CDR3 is TGTGCCAGCAGCCAGGGACAGAACATCTACAATGAGCAGTTCTTC. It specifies CASSQGQNIYNEQFF.

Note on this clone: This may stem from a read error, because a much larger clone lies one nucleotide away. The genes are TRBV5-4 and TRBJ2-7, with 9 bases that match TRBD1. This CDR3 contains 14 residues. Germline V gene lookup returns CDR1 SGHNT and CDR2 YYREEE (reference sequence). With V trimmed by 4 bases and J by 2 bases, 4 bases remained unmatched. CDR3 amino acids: CASSPGTGTYEQYF. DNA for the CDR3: TGTGCCAGCAGCCCCGGGACAGGGACCTACGAGCAGTACTTC.

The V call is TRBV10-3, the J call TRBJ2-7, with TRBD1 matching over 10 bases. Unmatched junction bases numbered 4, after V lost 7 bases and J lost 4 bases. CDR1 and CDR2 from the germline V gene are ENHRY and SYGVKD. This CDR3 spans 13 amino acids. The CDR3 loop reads CAITLDRGYEQYF. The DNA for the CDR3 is TGTGCCATCACTCTGGACAGGGGGTACGAGCAGTACTTC.

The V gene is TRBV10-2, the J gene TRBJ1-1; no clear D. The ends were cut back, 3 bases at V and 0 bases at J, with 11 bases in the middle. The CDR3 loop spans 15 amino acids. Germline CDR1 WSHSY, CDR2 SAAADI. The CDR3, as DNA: TGCGCCAGCAGTGACGGGGTTGGGTTGAACACTGAAGCTTTCTTT. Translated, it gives CASSDGVGLNTEAFF.

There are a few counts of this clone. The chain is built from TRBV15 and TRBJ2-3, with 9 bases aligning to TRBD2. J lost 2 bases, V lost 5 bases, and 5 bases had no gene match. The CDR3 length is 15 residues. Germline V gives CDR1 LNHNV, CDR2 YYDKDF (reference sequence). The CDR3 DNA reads TGTGCCACCAGCTCTAGCGGGGAGCCCACAGATACGCAGTATTTT. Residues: CATSSSGEPTDTQYF. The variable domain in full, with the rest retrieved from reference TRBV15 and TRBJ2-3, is DAMVIQNPRYQVTQFGKPVTLSCSQTLNHNVMYWYQQKSSQAPKLLFHYYDKDFNNEADTPDNFQSRRPNTSFCFLDIRSPGLGDTAMYLCATSSSGEPTDTQYFGPGTRLTVL.